One sample yielded the 16 T cell receptor beta chains listed below, sequenced in a study of vaccination and CD4 T cells after COVID-19. Their antigen targets remain unknown. Documented treatment: approximately 9-day PBMC culture with coronavirus spike peptide pools or control peptides (ViraFEST assay). The Oncomine TCR Beta short-read assay sequenced DNA from cultured CD4+ T cells. TCRdb analysed the PCR reads with MiXCR anew, one entry per CDR3 protein. This sample carries about 21,000 distinct CDR3 sequences, more than 50% of them seen once, and the ten largest clones take roughly 10%. The sequenced material came from CD4+ T cells from blood, cultured in vitro. These receptor sequences come from a human donor who had recovered from COVID-19.

This chain links TRBV7-8 with TRBJ1-2; D gene uncertain. Germline V gene lookup returns CDR1 SGHVS and CDR2 FQNEAQ. This CDR3 spans 14 amino acids. Trimming pared 1 base from V and 4 bases from J, leaving 10 bases between. The CDR3 DNA reads TGTGCCAGCAGCTTAGGTCGGGGTGGCTATGGCTACACCTTC. It codes for CASSLGRGGYGYTF.

V gene TRBV7-2 combines with J gene TRBJ1-1, with D possibly being TRBD1 (6 bases). Trimming took off 3 bases at V and 0 bases at J, with 11 bases between the two ends. The CDR3 consists of 15 residues. Germline V lookup: CDR1 SGHTA, CDR2 FQGNSA. The CDR3 sequence is CASSFSRQVNTEAFF. In DNA, the CDR3 is TGTGCCAGCAGCTTTTCTAGACAGGTGAACACTGAAGCTTTCTTT.

In its sample, this clonotype was seen a few times. The CDR3 DNA follows: TGCAGTGCTAGAGTGCCTGTGAACACTGAAGCTTTCTTT. Protein sequence: CSARVPVNTEAFF. V and J are TRBV20-1 and TRBJ1-1; D is undetermined. Between the trimmed V and J ends, which lost 1 base and 0 bases, there was a span of 6 bases. The germline CDR1 and CDR2 sequences are DFQATT and SNEGSKA (reference sequence). There are 13 residues in the CDR3.

The chain uses TRBV5-1 and TRBJ2-7, with D possibly TRBD1 on 6 matching bases. The CDR3 is made up of 14 amino acids. Germline V gene lookup returns CDR1 SGHRS and CDR2 YFSETQ. Between the trimmed V and J ends, which lost 4 bases and 1 base, there was a span of 12 bases. CDR3 region: CASSGQQGSYEQYF. CDR3 DNA sequence: TGCGCCAGCAGCGGACAACAGGGATCCTACGAGCAGTACTTC.

In this sample, this clonotype turned up once. V and J are TRBV30 and TRBJ2-1; the D gene is possibly TRBD2 (6 bases). Germline V CDR1 and CDR2: GTSNPN, SVGIG (reference sequence). The CDR3 totals 16 residues. The V end lost 1 base, the J end lost 0 bases, and 13 bases lay between the germline ends. CDR3 nucleotide sequence: TGTGCCTGGAGTGCTACGGGACTTAGCTCCTACAATGAGCAGTTCTTC. Its translation is CAWSATGLSSYNEQFF.

The chain recombines TRBV2 with TRBJ1-4; D gene unclear. Deletions cut 5 bases from V and 2 bases from J, with 15 bases between. The germline V gene has CDR1 SNHLY and CDR2 FYNNEI. The CDR3 totals 16 residues. The CDR3 DNA sequence: TGTGCCAGCAGTCACGAACGTCCGGGGACTAATGAAAAACTGTTTTTT. Its protein is CASSHERPGTNEKLFF.

The sample holds a few counts of this clonotype. This chain links TRBV20-1 with TRBJ1-2; D gene uncertain. The CDR3 has 11 residues. Trimming cost V 6 bases and J 1 base, with 6 bases left between them. In germline, CDR1 is DFQATT, CDR2 SNEGSKA (reference sequence). CDR3 loop: CSAPDNYGYTF. The CDR3 bases are TGCAGTGCCCCAGATAACTATGGCTACACCTTC.

The chain combines TRBV6-1 with TRBJ1-5; D remains unclear. Between the trimmed V and J ends, which lost 6 bases and 1 base, there was a span of 10 bases. This CDR3 comprises 14 residues. Germline-derived CDR1 and CDR2 are MNHNS and SASEGT. This CDR3 is CASRGDGSNQPQHF. The CDR3 DNA follows: TGTGCCAGCAGAGGCGACGGGAGCAATCAGCCCCAGCATTTT.

In this sample, this clonotype turned up a few times. The gene calls are TRBV5-1 and TRBJ2-7, with 7 bases lining up with TRBD1. This CDR3 is 14 amino acids long. V trimming: 3 bases; J trimming: 2 bases; junction bases outside the gene matches: 5. Looked up from germline, CDR1 is SGHRS and CDR2 is YFSETQ. The CDR3 bases are TGCGCCAGCAGCTGGGGGACAGCCACCTACGAGCAGTACTTC. Translation: CASSWGTATYEQYF. Using reference TRBV5-1 and TRBJ2-7 for the parts outside the CDR3, the full variable domain is KAGVTQTPRYLIKTRGQQVTLSCSPISGHRSVSWYQQTPGQGLQFLFEYFSETQRNKGNFPGRFSGRQFSNSRSEMNVSTLELGDSALYLCASSWGTATYEQYFGPGTRLTVT.

This chain connects TRBV7-2 to TRBJ1-5; 10 bases fit TRBD1. The germline CDR1 and CDR2 sequences are SGHTA and FQGNSA. The CDR3 spans 14 residues. J was trimmed by 8 bases and V by 5 bases; bases with no gene match: 6. Here the CDR3 DNA reads TGTGCCAGCAGCCCGTTGACAGGGGGCGAGCCCCAGCATTTT. This translates into CASSPLTGGEPQHF.

The chain uses TRBV7-8 and TRBJ1-2; no clear D. In germline, CDR1 is SGHVS, CDR2 FQNEAQ. This CDR3 is 13 amino acids long. Trimming cost V 0 bases and J 1 base, with 3 bases left between them. CDR3 sequence: CASSLASNYGYTF. The DNA of the CDR3 is TGTGCCAGCAGCTTAGCAAGTAACTATGGCTACACCTTC. Complete variable domain (other parts from reference TRBV7-8 and TRBJ1-2): GAGVSQSPRYKVAKRGQDVALRCDPISGHVSLFWYQQALGQGPEFLTYFQNEAQLDKSGLPSDRFFAERPEGSVSTLKIQRTQQEDSAVYLCASSLASNYGYTFGSGTRLTVV.

In this sample, this clonotype turned up once. The J gene is TRBJ1-4, the V gene TRBV6-1; 7 nucleotides line up with TRBD1. V shed 7 bases and J 4 bases; nucleotides not matched to a gene: 18. The germline V gene has CDR1 MNHNS and CDR2 SASEGT. The CDR3 is made up of 18 amino acids. This CDR3 reads CASTLRRDSRWGNEKLFF. The CDR3 bases are TGTGCCAGCACCCTACGCCGGGACAGCAGATGGGGTAATGAAAAACTGTTTTTT.

The J gene is TRBJ1-2, the V gene TRBV5-4, with 7 positions matching TRBD1. Germline CDR1 is SGHNT and CDR2 is YYREEE (reference sequence). This CDR3 has 16 residues. The junction had 20 bases not matched to a gene; V was cut back by 6 bases and J by 9 bases. CDR3 nucleotide sequence: TGTGCCAGCATTTCAGTAGTCGACAGGGCGGTTGCGAGCTACACCTTC. Its protein is CASISVVDRAVASYTF.

This chain links TRBV5-1 with TRBJ1-5; no reliable D call. The germline V gene has CDR1 SGHRS and CDR2 YFSETQ. V lost 0 bases and J 7 bases, leaving 5 bases between the germline ends. The CDR3 has 12 amino acids. The CDR3 protein is CASSLDGQPQHF. CDR3 DNA sequence: TGCGCCAGCAGCTTGGACGGGCAGCCCCAGCATTTT.

The chain carries TRBV6-2 or TRBV6-3 and TRBJ1-1; the D is unclear. The germline V gene has CDR1 MNHEY and CDR2 SVGEGT. The CDR3 runs to 13 residues. Trimming took 2 bases from V and 10 from J, leaving 14 bases between them. CDR3 residues: CASSYGPPRGAFF. CDR3 sequence (DNA): TGTGCCAGCAGTTACGGACCTCCCCGGGGAGCTTTCTTT.

The chain links TRBV5-1 to TRBJ1-1, with TRBD1 as a possible D gene (6 bases). The CDR3 loop spans 14 amino acids. V lost 6 bases, J lost 1 base, and 13 bases lay in between. The germline CDR1 and CDR2 sequences are SGHRS and YFSETQ. CDR3 region: CASKWDITNTEAFF. In DNA form, the CDR3 reads TGCGCCAGCAAGTGGGACATTACGAACACTGAAGCTTTCTTT.